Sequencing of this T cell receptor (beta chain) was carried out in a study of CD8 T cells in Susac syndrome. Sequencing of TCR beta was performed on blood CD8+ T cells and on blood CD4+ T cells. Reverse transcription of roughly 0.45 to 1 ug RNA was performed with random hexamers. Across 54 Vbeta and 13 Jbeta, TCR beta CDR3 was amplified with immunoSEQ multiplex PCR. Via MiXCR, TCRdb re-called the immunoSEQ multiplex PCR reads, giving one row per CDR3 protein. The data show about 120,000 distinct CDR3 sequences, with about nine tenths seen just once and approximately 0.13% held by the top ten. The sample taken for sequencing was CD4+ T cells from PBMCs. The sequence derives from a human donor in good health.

In nucleotides, the CDR3 is TGTGCCAGTAGTATCGGGACAGACACAGATACGCAGTATTTT. Translated, it gives CASSIGTDTDTQYF. This chain uses TRBV19 with TRBJ2-3, with TRBD1 identical over 7 bases. Per the germline V gene, CDR1 is LNHDA and CDR2 is SQIVND (reference sequence). The CDR3 consists of 14 residues. V gave up 3 bases and J gave up 2 bases; unmatched junction bases: 2.